This is a list of T cell receptor beta chains from one sample in a study of T-cell memory formation after mild COVID-19. TCRdb re-derived calls from the 5' RACE reads in MiXCR, one entry per CDR3 protein. This table holds approximately 350,000 distinct CDR3 sequences, roughly an eighth found once. The material sequenced was PBMCs or a T cell subset sorted from them (not recorded which). Every receptor here comes from a man younger than 35 who had mild COVID-19 (a few samples of this study predate the infection). Cell type and time point are not known. Each CDR3 is given without its conserved first and last residue. The order of the fields is J gene, V gene, CDR3 protein.

j_gene: TRBJ2-7; v_gene: TRBV7-2; CDR3aa: ASSQLPYEQY
j_gene: TRBJ2-5; v_gene: TRBV7-2; CDR3aa: ASSLSRRKWGETQY
j_gene: TRBJ2-3; v_gene: TRBV5-1; CDR3aa: ASRHRDPYTDTQY
j_gene: TRBJ2-5; v_gene: TRBV5-1; CDR3aa: ASSGRPQETQY
j_gene: TRBJ2-5; v_gene: TRBV9; CDR3aa: ASSVSWGRQETQY
j_gene: TRBJ2-7; v_gene: TRBV4-1; CDR3aa: ASSQPSRGSRFYEQY
j_gene: TRBJ2-7; v_gene: TRBV2; CDR3aa: ASMTGTATYEQY
j_gene: TRBJ2-3; v_gene: TRBV20-1; CDR3aa: SARDPVDTQY
j_gene: TRBJ2-7; v_gene: TRBV5-1; CDR3aa: ASSFLAGITYEQY
j_gene: TRBJ1-2; v_gene: TRBV5-1; CDR3aa: ASSGGQRFTGYT
j_gene: TRBJ2-2; v_gene: TRBV6-6; CDR3aa: ASRDTSRTGELF
j_gene: TRBJ2-1; v_gene: TRBV29-1; CDR3aa: SLGGQNNEQF
j_gene: TRBJ2-3; v_gene: TRBV7-9; CDR3aa: ASSLGLVTDTQY
j_gene: TRBJ1-2; v_gene: TRBV10-3; CDR3aa: AITTDYGYT
j_gene: TRBJ1-5; v_gene: TRBV7-3; CDR3aa: ASSLGSRDQPQH
j_gene: TRBJ2-5; v_gene: TRBV7-3; CDR3aa: ASSLSSGEETQY
j_gene: TRBJ1-1; v_gene: TRBV7-6; CDR3aa: ASSLTTEAF
j_gene: TRBJ2-5; v_gene: TRBV5-1; CDR3aa: ASSSGGGSETQY